Shown below are 19 T cell receptor beta chains from a single sample sequenced in a study of T-cell memory formation after mild COVID-19. From the 5' RACE reads, TCRdb called clonotypes with MiXCR, one entry per CDR3 protein. Found here are roughly 340,000 distinct CDR3 sequences, around 20% of them singletons; the top ten hold approximately 22%. Sequencing was done on a sample of PBMCs or a T cell subset sorted from them (not recorded which). The origin of the receptors is a man in his late teens or twenties who had mild COVID-19 (a few samples of this study predate the infection). Cell type and time point are not known.

The genes are TRBV3-1 and TRBJ2-5, with D possibly TRBD2 on 5 matching bases. The CDR3 length is 14 residues. The ends were cut back, 1 base at V and 7 bases at J, with 13 bases in the middle. The germline gives CDR1 LGHDT, CDR2 YNNKEL (reference sequence). The CDR3 bases are TGTGCCAGCAGCCAAGGAGTTGGCGAGGGGACCCAGTACTTC. Amino acids: CASSQGVGEGTQYF.

The rearrangement links TRBV6-2 or TRBV6-3 to TRBJ2-2; D unclear. The CDR3 consists of 14 residues. Germline CDR1 reads MNHEY; CDR2 reads SVGEGT. V lost 6 bases and J 0 bases, leaving 8 bases between the germline ends. This chain's CDR3 is CASRGPANTGELFF. DNA of the CDR3: TGTGCCAGCAGGGGCCCAGCGAACACCGGGGAGCTGTTTTTT.

V is TRBV7-9 and J is TRBJ1-2, with 11 bases matching TRBD1. The ends lost 4 bases at V and 7 bases at J; junction bases unmatched: 8. This CDR3 contains 15 residues. The germline V gene encodes CDR1 SEHNR and CDR2 FQNEAQ (reference sequence). The CDR3 loop is CASSSPGQGAGGYTF. The CDR3 coding sequence is TGTGCCAGCAGCTCTCCTGGACAGGGGGCAGGTGGCTACACCTTC.

The chain has TRBV24-1 and TRBJ1-5; a weak D match, TRBD1 (5 bases). CDR3 size: 14 residues. Germline V gene data show CDR1 as KGHDR and CDR2 as SFDVKD. Between the trimmed V and J ends, which lost 9 bases and 1 base, there was a span of 12 bases. The CDR3 region is CATSPGNSNQPQHF. CDR3 DNA: TGTGCCACCTCGCCAGGGAACAGCAATCAGCCCCAGCATTTT.

This clonotype was counted between two and nine times. The chain recombines TRBV19 with TRBJ2-7; a weak D match, TRBD2 (6 bases). This CDR3 is built from 13 residues. V was shortened by 2 bases and J by 8 bases, with 13 bases between the two germline ends. Per the germline V gene, CDR1 is LNHDA and CDR2 is SQIVND (reference sequence). The CDR3 DNA reads TGTGCCAGTAGTATATCCGGAGCGGGCAAGCAGTACTTC. This translates into CASSISGAGKQYF.

The J gene is TRBJ2-5, the V gene TRBV7-6; 8 bases are a match to TRBD2. The CDR3 totals 14 residues. V dropped 4 bases and J dropped 7; count of bases not matched to a gene: 8. Germline V gene sequence: CDR1 SGHVS, CDR2 FNYEAQ. The CDR3 loop is CASSSVGLGATQYF. CDR3 nucleotides: TGTGCCAGCAGCTCCGTGGGACTAGGTGCGACCCAGTACTTC.

This clonotype was seen at least ten times. This chain joins TRBV20-1 and TRBJ2-1; D is uncertain. The CDR3 is made up of 15 amino acids. Germline V gene data show CDR1 as DFQATT and CDR2 as SNEGSKA (reference sequence). The V gene lost 0 bases and the J gene lost 1 base, with 10 bases spanning the gap. The CDR3 is CSAREDRLSYNEQFF. As DNA, the CDR3 is TGCAGTGCTAGAGAGGACCGGCTTTCCTACAATGAGCAGTTCTTC.

The chain employs TRBV28 and TRBJ1-5; D not resolved. The germline V gene encodes CDR1 MDHEN and CDR2 SYDVKM. Trimming removed 7 bases from V and 4 bases from J, with 17 bases in between. The CDR3 runs to 15 residues. This CDR3 reads CASIGLSEINQPQHF. The CDR3 DNA sequence: TGTGCCAGCATAGGACTTAGTGAGATAAATCAGCCCCAGCATTTT.

The chain uses TRBV4-1 and TRBJ2-3, with 10 positions matching TRBD2. With 3 bases clipped from V and 8 bases from J, the junction kept 17 bases outside the gene matches. This CDR3 comprises 18 residues. Germline lookup yields CDR1 MGHRA and CDR2 YSYEKL. CDR3 region: CASSQRLGTSVPSGTQYF. CDR3 DNA: TGCGCCAGCAGCCAGAGGTTGGGGACTAGCGTTCCTTCGGGTACGCAGTATTTT.

In this sample, this clonotype turned up a few times. V and J are TRBV7-8 and TRBJ1-1; D not certain. V was cut by 1 base and J by 3 bases, with 12 bases left in between. The length of the CDR3 is 15 residues. Germline CDR1 is SGHVS and CDR2 is FQNEAQ. DNA of the CDR3: TGTGCCAGCAGCTTAGTCCCGGGCCCGGACACTGAAGCTTTCTTT. Translation gives CASSLVPGPDTEAFF. Combining the CDR3 with reference TRBV7-8 and TRBJ1-1 gives the whole variable domain GAGVSQSPRYKVAKRGQDVALRCDPISGHVSLFWYQQALGQGPEFLTYFQNEAQLDKSGLPSDRFFAERPEGSVSTLKIQRTQQEDSAVYLCASSLVPGPDTEAFFGQGTRLTVV.

The table lists this clonotype with a few counts. This chain uses TRBV7-9 with TRBJ2-5; unclear D gene. V lost 5 bases and J lost 5, with 9 bases in between. Per the germline V gene, CDR1 is SEHNR and CDR2 is FQNEAQ (reference sequence). The CDR3 contains 12 residues. The CDR3: CASSPSQETQYF. CDR3 nucleotide sequence: TGTGCCAGCAGCCCGTCCCAGGAGACCCAGTACTTC.

This clonotype was seen once. The genes are TRBV20-1 and TRBJ2-1; 10 positions match TRBD2. J lost 4 bases, V lost 5 bases, and 14 bases had no gene match. The CDR3 is made up of 17 amino acids. Germline loops: CDR1 DFQATT, CDR2 SNEGSKA (reference sequence). The CDR3 loop is CSAQRGGSGNVYNEQFF. CDR3 sequence (DNA): TGCAGTGCTCAGCGGGGGGGTAGCGGGAACGTATACAATGAGCAGTTCTTC.

This clonotype was recorded many times. V and J are TRBV9 and TRBJ2-3; 7 bases line up with TRBD1. J was trimmed by 1 base and V by 3 bases; bases with no gene match: 5. This CDR3 has 15 amino acids. Germline CDR1 is SGDLS and CDR2 is YYNGEE. CDR3 DNA sequence: TGTGCCAGCAGCGCGCGACAGGGCGGCACAGATACGCAGTATTTT. As protein: CASSARQGGTDTQYF.

The CDR3 is CASSSPPGRSNEKLFF. CDR3 bases: TGTGCCAGCAGCTCGCCCCCCGGGAGAAGTAATGAAAAACTGTTTTTT. J is TRBJ1-4 and V is TRBV7-2; D unresolved. The CDR3 runs 16 residues. Germline assignment: CDR1 SGHTA and CDR2 FQGNSA. Trimming stripped 4 bases from V and 4 bases from J, with 16 bases between. The variable domain in full, completed from reference TRBV7-2 and TRBJ1-4, reads GAGVSQSPSNKVTEKGKDVELRCDPISGHTALYWYRQSLGQGLEFLIYFQGNSAPDKSGLPSDRFSAERTGGSVSTLTIQRTQQEDSAVYLCASSSPPGRSNEKLFFGSGTQLSVL.

This clonotype was observed at least ten times. V usage is TRBV7-9 and J usage is TRBJ2-7; D remains ambiguous. V was trimmed by 1 base and J by 6 bases, leaving 10 bases between them. CDR3 length: 13 residues. Germline values: CDR1 SEHNR, CDR2 FQNEAQ (reference sequence). CDR3 protein: CASSLVPGSEQYF. DNA for the CDR3: TGTGCCAGCAGCTTAGTTCCTGGGTCCGAGCAGTACTTC.

The rearrangement joins TRBV6-6 to TRBJ2-5; no definite D call. The CDR3 has 11 amino acids. Germline V gene sequence: CDR1 MNHNY, CDR2 SVGAGI (reference sequence). The ends were cut back, 6 bases at V and 4 bases at J, with 6 bases in the middle. In DNA form, the CDR3 reads TGTGCCAGCAGGTGGACAGAGACCCAGTACTTC. Its protein product is CASRWTETQYF.

This chain joins TRBV4-2 and TRBJ2-1, with D possibly TRBD2 on 6 matching bases. V lost 4 bases and J lost 0, with 7 bases in between. Germline assignment: CDR1 LGHNA and CDR2 YNFKEQ. This CDR3 is built from 14 residues. The CDR3 sequence is CASSPTSSYNEQFF. CDR3 nucleotide sequence: TGTGCCAGCAGCCCGACTAGCTCCTACAATGAGCAGTTCTTC.

The chain links TRBV7-8 to TRBJ2-1, with D hard to call. Germline V lookup: CDR1 SGHVS, CDR2 FQNEAQ. Trimming left V 1 base short and J 3 bases short, with 4 bases between. This CDR3 is built from 13 residues. This chain's CDR3 is CASSLEVYNEQFF. The CDR3 coding sequence is TGTGCCAGCAGCTTAGAGGTCTACAATGAGCAGTTCTTC.

The chain combines TRBV29-1 with TRBJ2-1; D is undetermined. Germline-derived CDR1 and CDR2 are SQVTM and ANQGSEA. V shed 5 bases and J shed 5 bases, with 13 bases lying between them. This CDR3 is 13 amino acids long. CDR3 amino acids: CSVYWSGDNEQFF. CDR3 bases: TGCAGCGTTTATTGGTCAGGAGACAATGAGCAGTTCTTC.